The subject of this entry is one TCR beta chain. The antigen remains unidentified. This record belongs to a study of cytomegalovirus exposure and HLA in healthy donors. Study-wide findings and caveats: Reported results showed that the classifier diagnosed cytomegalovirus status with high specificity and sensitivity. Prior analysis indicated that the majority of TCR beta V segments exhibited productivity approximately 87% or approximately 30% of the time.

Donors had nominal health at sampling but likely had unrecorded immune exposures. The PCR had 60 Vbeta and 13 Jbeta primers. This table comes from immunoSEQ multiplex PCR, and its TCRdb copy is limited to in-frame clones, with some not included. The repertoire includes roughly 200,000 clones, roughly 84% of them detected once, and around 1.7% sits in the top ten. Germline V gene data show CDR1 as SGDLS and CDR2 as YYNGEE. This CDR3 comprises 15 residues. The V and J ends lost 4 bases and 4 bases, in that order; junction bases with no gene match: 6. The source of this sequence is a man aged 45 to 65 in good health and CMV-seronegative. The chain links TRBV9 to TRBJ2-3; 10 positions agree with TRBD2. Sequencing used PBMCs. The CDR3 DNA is TGTGCCAGCAGCACGCGACTAGCGGGTGCAGATACGCAGTATTTT. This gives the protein CASSTRLAGADTQYF.